This TCR beta chain originates from a study of cytomegalovirus exposure and HLA in healthy donors. Primers for the PCR totalled 60 Vbeta and 13 Jbeta. Here immunoSEQ multiplex PCR was the method, and the copy in TCRdb shows in-frame clones only, minus some. The data show about 210,000 clones, roughly 80% seen once. Study findings and constraints: Presence/absence analyses treated sequencing depth as roughly uniform across donors. Highly shared sequence variants in one cluster were likely a sequencing artifact. Later analysis showed TCR association rates varying by HLA locus, highest for DRB1 and lowest for HLA-C.

This CDR3 has 15 residues. Germline-derived CDR1 and CDR2 are MNHNY and SVGAGI (reference sequence). V was pared by 1 base and J by 5 bases, with 4 bases of the junction left unmatched. For this clone: Its antigen is unidentified.

Healthy bone marrow donors supplied every sample. The chain employs TRBV6-6 and TRBJ1-1; 10 nucleotides match TRBD1. This sequence originates from a man aged 30-40 years in good health and CMV-seronegative. The specimen sequenced was PBMCs. The DNA for the CDR3 is TGTGCCAGCAGTTACTACGGGACAGGGGTAACTGAAGCTTTCTTT. This encodes CASSYYGTGVTEAFF.